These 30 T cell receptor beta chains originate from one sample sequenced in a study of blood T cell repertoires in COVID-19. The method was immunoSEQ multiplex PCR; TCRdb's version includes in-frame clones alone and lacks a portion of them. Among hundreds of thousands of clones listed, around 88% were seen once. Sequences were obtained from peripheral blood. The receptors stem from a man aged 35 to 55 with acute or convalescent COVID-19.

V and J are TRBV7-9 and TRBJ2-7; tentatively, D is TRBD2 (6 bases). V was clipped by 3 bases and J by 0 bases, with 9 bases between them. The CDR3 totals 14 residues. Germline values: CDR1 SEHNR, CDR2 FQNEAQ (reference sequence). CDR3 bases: TGTGCCAGCAGCTTGGGGGGATTCTCCTACGAGCAGTACTTC. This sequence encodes CASSLGGFSYEQYF.

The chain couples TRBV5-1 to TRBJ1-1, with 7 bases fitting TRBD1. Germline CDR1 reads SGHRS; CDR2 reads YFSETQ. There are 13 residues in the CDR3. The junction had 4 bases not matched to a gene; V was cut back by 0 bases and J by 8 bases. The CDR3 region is CASSLVGGLEAFF. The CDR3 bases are TGCGCCAGCAGCTTGGTAGGGGGCCTGGAAGCTTTCTTT. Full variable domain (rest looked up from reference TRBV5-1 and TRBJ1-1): KAGVTQTPRYLIKTRGQQVTLSCSPISGHRSVSWYQQTPGQGLQFLFEYFSETQRNKGNFPGRFSGRQFSNSRSEMNVSTLELGDSALYLCASSLVGGLEAFFGQGTRLTVV.

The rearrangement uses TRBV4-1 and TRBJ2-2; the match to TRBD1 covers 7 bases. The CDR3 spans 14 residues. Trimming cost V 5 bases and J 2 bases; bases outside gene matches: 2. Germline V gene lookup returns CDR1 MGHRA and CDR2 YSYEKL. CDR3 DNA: TGCGCCAGCAGCTACAGGGGAAACACCGGGGAGCTGTTTTTT. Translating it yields CASSYRGNTGELFF.

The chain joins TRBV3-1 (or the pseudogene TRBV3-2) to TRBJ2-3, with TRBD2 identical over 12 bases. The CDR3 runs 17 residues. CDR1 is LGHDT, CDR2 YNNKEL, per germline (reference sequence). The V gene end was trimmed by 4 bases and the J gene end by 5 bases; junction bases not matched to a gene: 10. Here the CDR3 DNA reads TGTGCCAGCAGCCCATTTCTCCTAGCGGGGGGGTTAGATACGCAGTATTTT. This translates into CASSPFLLAGGLDTQYF.

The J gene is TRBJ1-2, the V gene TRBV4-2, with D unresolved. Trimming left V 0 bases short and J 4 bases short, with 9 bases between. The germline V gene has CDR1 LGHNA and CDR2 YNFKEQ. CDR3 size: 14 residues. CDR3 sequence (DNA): TGTGCCAGCAGCCAAGATCTTCGGGTCTATGGCTACACCTTC. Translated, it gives CASSQDLRVYGYTF.

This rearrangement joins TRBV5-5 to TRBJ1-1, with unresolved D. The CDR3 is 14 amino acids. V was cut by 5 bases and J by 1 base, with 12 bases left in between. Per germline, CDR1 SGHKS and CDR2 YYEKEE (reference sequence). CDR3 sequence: CASSFFRENTEAFF. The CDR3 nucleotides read TGTGCCAGCAGTTTTTTCCGGGAGAACACTGAAGCTTTCTTT.

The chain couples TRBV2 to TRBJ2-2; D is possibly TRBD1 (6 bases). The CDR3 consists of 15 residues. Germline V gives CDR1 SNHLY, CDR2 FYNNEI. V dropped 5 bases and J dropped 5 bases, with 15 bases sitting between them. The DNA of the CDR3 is TGTGCCAGCAGTATAAACATTCAGGGGACCGGGGAGCTGTTTTTT. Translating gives CASSINIQGTGELFF.

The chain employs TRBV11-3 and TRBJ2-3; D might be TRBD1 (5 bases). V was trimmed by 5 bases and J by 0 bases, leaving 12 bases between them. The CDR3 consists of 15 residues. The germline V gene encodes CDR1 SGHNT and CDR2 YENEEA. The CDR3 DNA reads TGTGCCAGCAGCCGCGGCGGACAAAGCACAGATACGCAGTATTTT. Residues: CASSRGGQSTDTQYF.

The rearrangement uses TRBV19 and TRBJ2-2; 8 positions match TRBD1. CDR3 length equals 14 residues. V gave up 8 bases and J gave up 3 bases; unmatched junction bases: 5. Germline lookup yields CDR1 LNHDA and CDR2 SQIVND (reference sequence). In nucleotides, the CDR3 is TGTGCCAGTGCCAGGGGGCTTCACACCGGGGAGCTGTTTTTT. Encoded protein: CASARGLHTGELFF.

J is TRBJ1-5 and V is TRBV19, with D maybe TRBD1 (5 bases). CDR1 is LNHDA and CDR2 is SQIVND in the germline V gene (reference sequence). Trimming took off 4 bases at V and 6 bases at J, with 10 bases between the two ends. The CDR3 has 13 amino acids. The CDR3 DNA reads TGTGCCAGTAGTACCGCAGGGTCTCAGCCCCAGCATTTT. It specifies CASSTAGSQPQHF.

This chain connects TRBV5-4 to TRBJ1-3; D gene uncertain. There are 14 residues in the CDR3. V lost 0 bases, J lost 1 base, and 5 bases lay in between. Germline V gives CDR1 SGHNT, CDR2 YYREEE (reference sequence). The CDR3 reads CASSLDPSGNTIYF. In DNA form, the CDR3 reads TGTGCCAGCAGCTTGGATCCTTCTGGAAACACCATATATTTT.

The CDR3 is CASSLASQVRNEQFF. The CDR3 nucleotides are TGTGCCAGCAGCTTAGCCTCACAGGTACGCAATGAGCAGTTCTTC. This chain connects TRBV7-2 to TRBJ2-1; possible D gene TRBD1, 5 bases. The V gene's germline CDR1 is SGHTA and CDR2 FQGNSA. V lost 0 bases, J lost 6 bases, and 12 bases lay in between. The CDR3 is 15 amino acids.

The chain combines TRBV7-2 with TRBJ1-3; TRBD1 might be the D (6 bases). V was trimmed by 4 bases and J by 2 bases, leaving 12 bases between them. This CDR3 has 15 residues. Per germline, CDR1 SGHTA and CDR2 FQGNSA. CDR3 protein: CASSSTGYPGNTIYF. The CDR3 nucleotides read TGTGCCAGCAGCTCTACAGGGTACCCTGGAAACACCATATATTTT. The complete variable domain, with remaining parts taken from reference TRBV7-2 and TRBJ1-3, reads GAGVSQSPSNKVTEKGKDVELRCDPISGHTALYWYRQSLGQGLEFLIYFQGNSAPDKSGLPSDRFSAERTGGSVSTLTIQRTQQEDSAVYLCASSSTGYPGNTIYFGEGSWLTVV.

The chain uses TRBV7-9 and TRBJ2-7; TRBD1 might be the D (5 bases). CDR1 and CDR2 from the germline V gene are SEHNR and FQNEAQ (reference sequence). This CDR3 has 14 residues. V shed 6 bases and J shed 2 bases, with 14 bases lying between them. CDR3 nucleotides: TGTGCCAGCAGGAAGTATCCGGACACCTACGAGCAGTACTTC. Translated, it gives CASRKYPDTYEQYF.

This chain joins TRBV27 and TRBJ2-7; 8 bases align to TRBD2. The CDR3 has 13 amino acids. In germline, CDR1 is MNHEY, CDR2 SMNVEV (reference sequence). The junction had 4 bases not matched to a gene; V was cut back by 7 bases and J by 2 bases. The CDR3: CASTGGDPYEQYF. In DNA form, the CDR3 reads TGTGCCAGCACGGGGGGGGACCCCTACGAGCAGTACTTC.

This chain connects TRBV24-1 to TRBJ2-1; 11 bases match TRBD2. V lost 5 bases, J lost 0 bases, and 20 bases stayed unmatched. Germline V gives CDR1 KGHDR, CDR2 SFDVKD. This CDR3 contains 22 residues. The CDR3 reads CATSALVGSTSGDPSSYNEQFF. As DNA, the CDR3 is TGTGCCACCAGTGCCTTGGTGGGGTCGACTAGCGGGGACCCGAGCTCCTACAATGAGCAGTTCTTC.

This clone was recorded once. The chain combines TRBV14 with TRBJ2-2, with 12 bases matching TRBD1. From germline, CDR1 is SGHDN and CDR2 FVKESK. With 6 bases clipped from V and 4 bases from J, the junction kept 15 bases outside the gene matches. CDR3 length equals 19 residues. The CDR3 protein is CASSRRGTGGPSGTGELFF. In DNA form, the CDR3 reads TGTGCCAGCAGTCGACGGGGGACAGGGGGCCCCAGTGGCACCGGGGAGCTGTTTTTT.

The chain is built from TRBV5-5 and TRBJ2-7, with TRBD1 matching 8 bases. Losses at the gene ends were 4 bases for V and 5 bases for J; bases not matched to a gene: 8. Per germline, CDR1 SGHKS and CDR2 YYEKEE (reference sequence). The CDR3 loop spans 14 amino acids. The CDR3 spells CASSDRTGSDEQYF. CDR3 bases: TGTGCCAGCAGCGACAGGACAGGGAGCGACGAGCAGTACTTC.

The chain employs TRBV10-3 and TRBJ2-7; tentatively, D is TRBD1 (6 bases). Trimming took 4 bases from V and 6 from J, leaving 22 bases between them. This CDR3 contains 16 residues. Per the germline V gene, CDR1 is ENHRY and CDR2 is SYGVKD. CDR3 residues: CAISGTDRRIQGEQYF. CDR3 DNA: TGTGCCATCAGTGGGACAGACAGACGTATCCAGGGCGAGCAGTACTTC.

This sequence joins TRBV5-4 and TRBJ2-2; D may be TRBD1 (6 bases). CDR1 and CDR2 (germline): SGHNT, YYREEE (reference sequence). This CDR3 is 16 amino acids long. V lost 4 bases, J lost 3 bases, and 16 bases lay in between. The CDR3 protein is CASSPTTGGYTGELFF. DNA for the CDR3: TGTGCCAGCAGCCCAACGACAGGAGGTTACACCGGGGAGCTGTTTTTT.

Here the CDR3 DNA reads TGTGCCAGCAGCTTAGCCAGCCCTGGGGCAGCCTTTCGGTCACCCCTCCACTTT. Its translation is CASSLASPGAAFRSPLHF. The chain uses TRBV7-8 and TRBJ1-6, with a tentative D call TRBD1 (5 bases). The CDR3 has 18 residues. CDR1 and CDR2 (germline): SGHVS, FQNEAQ. V was cut by 0 bases and J by 10 bases, with 22 bases left in between.

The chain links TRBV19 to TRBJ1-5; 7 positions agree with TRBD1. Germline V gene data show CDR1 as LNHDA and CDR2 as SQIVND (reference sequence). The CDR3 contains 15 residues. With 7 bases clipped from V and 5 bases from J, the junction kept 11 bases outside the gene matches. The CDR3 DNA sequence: TGTGCCAGTAAGTGGTATAGGGGGCTGGATCAGCCCCAGCATTTT. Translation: CASKWYRGLDQPQHF.

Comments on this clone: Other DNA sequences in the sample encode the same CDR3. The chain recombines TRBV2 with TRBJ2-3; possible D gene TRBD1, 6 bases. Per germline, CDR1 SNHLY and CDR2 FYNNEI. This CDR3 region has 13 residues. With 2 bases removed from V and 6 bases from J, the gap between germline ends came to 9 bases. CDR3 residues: CASSEQGRDTQYF. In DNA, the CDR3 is TGTGCCAGCAGTGAACAGGGGCGGGATACGCAGTATTTT.

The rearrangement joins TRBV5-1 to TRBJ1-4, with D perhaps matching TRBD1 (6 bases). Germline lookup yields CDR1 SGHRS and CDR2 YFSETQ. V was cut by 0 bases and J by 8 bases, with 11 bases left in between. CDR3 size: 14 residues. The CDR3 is CASSLEGGEEKLFF. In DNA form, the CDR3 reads TGCGCCAGCAGCTTGGAAGGGGGGGAAGAAAAACTGTTTTTT.

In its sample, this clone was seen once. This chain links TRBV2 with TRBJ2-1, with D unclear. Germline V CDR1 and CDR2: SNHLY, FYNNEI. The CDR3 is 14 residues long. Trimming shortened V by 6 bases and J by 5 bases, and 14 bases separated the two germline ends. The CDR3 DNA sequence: TGTGCCAGCAGCTTGGGCCAGACCCACAATGAGCAGTTCTTC. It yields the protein CASSLGQTHNEQFF. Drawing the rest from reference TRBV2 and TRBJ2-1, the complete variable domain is EPEVTQTPSHQVTQMGQEVILRCVPISNHLYFYWYRQILGQKVEFLVSFYNNEISEKSEIFDDQFSVERPDGSNFTLKIRSTKLEDSAMYFCASSLGQTHNEQFFGPGTRLTVL.

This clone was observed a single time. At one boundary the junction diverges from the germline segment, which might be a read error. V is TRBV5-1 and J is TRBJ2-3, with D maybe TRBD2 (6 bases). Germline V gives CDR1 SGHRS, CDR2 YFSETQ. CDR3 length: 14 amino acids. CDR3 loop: CASTLGGGTDTQYF. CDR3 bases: TGCGCCAGCACCTTGGGCGGGGGCACAGATACGCAGTATTTT. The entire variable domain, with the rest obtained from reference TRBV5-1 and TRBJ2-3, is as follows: KAGVTQTPRYLIKTRGQQVTLSCSPISGHRSVSWYQQTPGQGLQFLFEYFSETQRNKGNFPGRFSGRQFSNSRSEMNVSTLELGDSALYLCASTLGGGTDTQYFGPGTRLTVL.

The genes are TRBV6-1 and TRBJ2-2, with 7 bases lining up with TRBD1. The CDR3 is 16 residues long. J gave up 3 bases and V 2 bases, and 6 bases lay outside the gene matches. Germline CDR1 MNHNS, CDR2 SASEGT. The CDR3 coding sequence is TGTGCCAGCAGTGAAAGGGGACAGACCGACACCGGGGAGCTGTTTTTT. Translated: CASSERGQTDTGELFF.

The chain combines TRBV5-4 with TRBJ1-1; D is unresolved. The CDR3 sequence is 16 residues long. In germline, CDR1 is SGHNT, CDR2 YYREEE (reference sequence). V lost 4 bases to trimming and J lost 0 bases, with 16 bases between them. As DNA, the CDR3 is TGTGCCAGCAGCCCGACACCTTCAGGAATGAACACTGAAGCTTTCTTT. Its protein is CASSPTPSGMNTEAFF.

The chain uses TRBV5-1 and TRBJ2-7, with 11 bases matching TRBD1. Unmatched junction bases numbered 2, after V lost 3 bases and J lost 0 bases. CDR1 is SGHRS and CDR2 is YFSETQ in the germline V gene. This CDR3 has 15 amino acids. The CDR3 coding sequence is TGCGCCAGCAGCTGGGGGACAGGGGGCTCCTACGAGCAGTACTTC. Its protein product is CASSWGTGGSYEQYF.

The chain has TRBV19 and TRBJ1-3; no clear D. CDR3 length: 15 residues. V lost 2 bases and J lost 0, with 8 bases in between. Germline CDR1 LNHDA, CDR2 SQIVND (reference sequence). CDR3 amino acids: CASSISASSGNTIYF. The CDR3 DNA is TGTGCCAGTAGTATATCCGCGAGCTCTGGAAACACCATATATTTT.